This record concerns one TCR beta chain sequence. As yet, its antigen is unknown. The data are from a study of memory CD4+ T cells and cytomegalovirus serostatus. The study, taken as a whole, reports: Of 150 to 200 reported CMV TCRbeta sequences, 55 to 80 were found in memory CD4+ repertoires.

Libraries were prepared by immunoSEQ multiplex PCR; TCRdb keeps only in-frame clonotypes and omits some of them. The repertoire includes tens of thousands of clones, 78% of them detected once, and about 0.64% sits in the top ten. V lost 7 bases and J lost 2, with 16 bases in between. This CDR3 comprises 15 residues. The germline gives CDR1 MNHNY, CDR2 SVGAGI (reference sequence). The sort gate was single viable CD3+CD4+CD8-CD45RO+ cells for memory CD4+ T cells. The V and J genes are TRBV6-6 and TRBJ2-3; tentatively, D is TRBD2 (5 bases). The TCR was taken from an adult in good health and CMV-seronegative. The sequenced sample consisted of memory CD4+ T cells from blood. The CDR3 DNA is TGTGCCAGCAACCACCGGGGTTACTCCACAGATACGCAGTATTTT. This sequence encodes CASNHRGYSTDTQYF.